This T cell receptor (beta chain) was retrieved from a study of T-cell memory formation after mild COVID-19. Overall study findings and caveats: Day 15 to 85 contracting clones showed balanced CD4/CD8; later expanders leaned CD4+. Mostly located in CM and EM were contracting CD4+ clones, with contracting CD8+ clones located in EMRA.

This clonotype was seen many times. The antigen remains undetermined. Constant-segment-primed 5'RACE gave TCR alpha and TCR beta cDNA libraries with sample barcodes and UMIs. TCRdb redid the calling of the 5' RACE reads with MiXCR, one entry per CDR3 protein. The sample holds about 200,000 distinct CDR3 sequences; 7.5% to 10% are singletons and the top ten take 3.5% to 4%. Germline assignment: CDR1 SGHRS and CDR2 YFSETQ. Between the trimmed V and J ends, which lost 4 bases and 9 bases, there was a span of 14 bases. This CDR3 comprises 12 residues. Sequencing used PBMCs or a T cell subset sorted from them (not recorded which). This TCR was sampled from a man between 18 and 35 years old who had mild COVID-19 (a few samples of this study predate the infection). Cell type and time point are not known. This chain uses TRBV5-1 with TRBJ2-7; no clear D gene. CDR3 sequence reads: CASSPGPKGQYV. In DNA form, the CDR3 reads TGCGCCAGCAGCCCAGGACCGAAGGGGCAGTACGTC.